This section outlines one TCR beta chain sequence together with its context. Its matching antigen is unknown. The entry originates in a study of PD-1 blockade in classical Hodgkin lymphoma. The time point: cycle 4 day 1 (C4D1), after 6 weeks of nivolumab. Every one of the patients relapsed after autologous stem cell transplantation (brentuximab vedotin exposure was variable). By magnetic negative selection, CD8+ T cells were isolated from the thawed PBMCs. Clones were read by immunoSEQ multiplex PCR, and TCRdb kept only the in-frame ones, dropping some. The repertoire consists of about 21,000 clones, with about 88% occurring once and the leading ten covering approximately 5.3%. CDR1 SGHDT and CDR2 YYEEEE come from the germline V gene. CDR3 length equals 15 residues. Study outcomes and limitations: When set against healthy donors, newly diagnosed patients were reported to show lower baseline TCR diversity. TCR diversity rose significantly by C4D1 in CD4+ but not CD8+ cells. The study found complete responders had baseline diversity similar to newly diagnosed patients.

The receptor's source is a human donor with classical Hodgkin lymphoma. This chain links TRBV5-6 with TRBJ2-5; D might be TRBD1 or TRBD2, each matching 5 bases. The better agreement between TRBJ2-7 and the DNA end casts doubt on the J call. The sequencing here drew on CD8+ T cells from blood, taken before the fourth cycle of nivolumab. The CDR3 here is CASSPTGAKVYEQYF. CDR3 DNA: TGTGCCAGCAGCCCAACCGGGGCCAAGGTCTACGAGCAGTACTTC.